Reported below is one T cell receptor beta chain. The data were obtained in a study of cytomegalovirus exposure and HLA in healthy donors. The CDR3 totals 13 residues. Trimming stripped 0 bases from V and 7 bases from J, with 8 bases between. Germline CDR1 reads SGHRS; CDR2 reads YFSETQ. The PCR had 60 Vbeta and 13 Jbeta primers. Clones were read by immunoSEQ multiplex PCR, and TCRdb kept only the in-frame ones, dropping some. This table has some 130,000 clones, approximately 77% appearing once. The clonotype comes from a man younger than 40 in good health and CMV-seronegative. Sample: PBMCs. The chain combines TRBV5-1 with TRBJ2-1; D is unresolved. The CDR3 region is CASSLGGPNEQFF. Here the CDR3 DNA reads TGCGCCAGCAGCTTGGGTGGCCCTAATGAGCAGTTCTTC.